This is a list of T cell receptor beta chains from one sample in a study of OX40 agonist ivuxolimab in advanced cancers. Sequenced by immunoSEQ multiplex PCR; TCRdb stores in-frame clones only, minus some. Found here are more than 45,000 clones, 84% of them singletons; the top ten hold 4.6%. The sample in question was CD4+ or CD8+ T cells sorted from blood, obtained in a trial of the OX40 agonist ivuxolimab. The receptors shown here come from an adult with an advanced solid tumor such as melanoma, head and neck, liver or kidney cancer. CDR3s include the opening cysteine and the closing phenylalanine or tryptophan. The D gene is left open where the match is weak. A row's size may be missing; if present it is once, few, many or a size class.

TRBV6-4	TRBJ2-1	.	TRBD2	CASSVLAGGNEQFF	TGTGCCAGCAGTGTGCTAGCGGGAGGGAATGAGCAGTTCTTC
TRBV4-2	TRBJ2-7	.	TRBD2	CASSPAGLAGAGEQYF	TGTGCCAGCAGCCCGGCCGGACTAGCGGGAGCGGGCGAGCAGTACTTC
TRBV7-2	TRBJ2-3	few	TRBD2	CASSPSGPYTDTQYF	TGTGCCAGCAGCCCTAGCGGACCTTACACAGATACGCAGTATTTT
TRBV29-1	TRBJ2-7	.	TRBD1	CSVERGTGAYEQYF	TGCAGCGTTGAGCGAGGGACAGGCGCCTACGAGCAGTACTTC
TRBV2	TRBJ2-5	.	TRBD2	CASIAGEAQTQYF	TGTGCCAGCATAGCGGGAGAGGCGCAAACCCAGTACTTC
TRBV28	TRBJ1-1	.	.	CASSFRGNTEAFF	TGTGCCAGCAGTTTTAGGGGGAACACTGAAGCTTTCTTT
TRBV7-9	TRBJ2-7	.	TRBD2	CASSTTSGEYEQYF	TGTGCCAGCAGCACGACTAGCGGAGAGTACGAGCAGTACTTC
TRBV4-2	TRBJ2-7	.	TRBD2	CASSVPGLAPYEQYF	TGTGCCAGCAGCGTCCCGGGACTAGCACCCTACGAGCAGTACTTC
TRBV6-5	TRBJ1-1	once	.	CASSRDTEAFF	TGTGCCAGCAGCAGGGACACTGAAGCTTTCTTT
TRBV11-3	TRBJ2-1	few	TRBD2	CASSPGTSGEQFF	TGTGCCAGCAGCCCCGGGACTAGCGGCGAGCAGTTCTTC
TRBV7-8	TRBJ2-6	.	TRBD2	CASSPRLAGALSGANVLTF	TGTGCCAGCAGCCCCCGACTAGCGGGAGCGCTTTCTGGGGCCAACGTCCTGACTTTC
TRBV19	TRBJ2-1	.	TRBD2	CASSTHQAGGRRREQFF	TGTGCCAGTAGTACACACCAGGCGGGAGGGCGAAGACGGGAGCAGTTCTTC
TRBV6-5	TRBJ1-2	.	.	CASSEQGRAYGYTF	TGTGCCAGCAGCGAACAGGGTCGGGCCTATGGCTACACCTTC
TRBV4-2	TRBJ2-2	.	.	CASSQGPATGELFF	TGTGCCAGCAGCCAAGGGCCGGCGACCGGGGAGCTGTTTTTT
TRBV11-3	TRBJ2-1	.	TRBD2	CASSLGAAGGYSYNEQFF	TGTGCCAGCAGCTTAGGGGCAGCGGGAGGATACTCCTACAATGAGCAGTTCTTC
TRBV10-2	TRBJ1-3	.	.	CASSDRARGGTIYF	TGCGCCAGCAGTGACAGAGCTCGTGGTGGCACCATATATTTT
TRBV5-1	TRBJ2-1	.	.	CASSLAGAATWGEQFF	TGCGCCAGCAGCTTGGCCGGGGCTGCTACTTGGGGTGAGCAGTTCTTC
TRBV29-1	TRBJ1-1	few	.	CSVEEVQPLEAFF	TGCAGCGTTGAAGAGGTACAGCCACTTGAAGCTTTCTTT
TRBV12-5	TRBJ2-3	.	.	CASGLPLLGDVATQYF	TGTGCTAGTGGTTTGCCATTACTTGGGGACGTTGCGACGCAGTATTTT
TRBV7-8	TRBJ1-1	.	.	CASSHTGRGGWRGTEAFF	TGTGCCAGCAGCCATACTGGTCGTGGGGGGTGGCGAGGCACTGAAGCTTTCTTT
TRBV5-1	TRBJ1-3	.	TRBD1	CASSFSEGAAGNTIYF	TGCGCCAGCAGCTTCTCGGAGGGGGCTGCTGGAAACACCATATATTTT
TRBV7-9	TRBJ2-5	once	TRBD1	CASNRGLGETQYF	TGTGCCAGCAACAGGGGGCTTGGGGAGACCCAGTACTTC
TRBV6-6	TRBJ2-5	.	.	CASGLHRGGETQYF	TGTGCCAGCGGATTACACAGGGGGGGAGAGACCCAGTACTTC
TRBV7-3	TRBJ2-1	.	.	CASSLTIHYNEQFF	TGTGCCAGCAGCTTAACGATCCATTACAATGAGCAGTTCTTC
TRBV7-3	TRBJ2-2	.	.	CASSGTATGELFF	TGTGCCAGCAGCGGGACTGCAACTGGGGAGCTGTTTTTT
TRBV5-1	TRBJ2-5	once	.	CASSLVYRREETQYF	TGCGCCAGCAGCTTGGTCTACAGGAGAGAAGAGACCCAGTACTTC
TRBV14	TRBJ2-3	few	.	CASSQAGAPDTQYF	TGTGCCAGCAGCCAAGCCGGGGCCCCAGATACGCAGTATTTT